These 25 T cell receptor beta chains were all obtained from the same sample, sequenced in a study of identical twins. Each CDR3 protein is one row after TCRdb ran MiXCR on the 5' RACE reads. Of approximately 890,000 distinct CDR3 sequences listed, 10% to 15% are singletons. These data were also reused for a study on yellow fever vaccine responses in identical twins.

The source material was PBMCs. The receptors originated from a woman younger than 30 in good health.

As regards this clonotype: A read error may account for a junction end that differs from germline. The genes are TRBV6-4 and TRBJ2-2, with D perhaps TRBD2 (6 bases). Germline-derived CDR1 and CDR2 are MRHNA and SNTAGT. CDR3 length: 18 amino acids. CDR3 sequence (DNA): TGTGCCTGCAGTAAGGGACTCGGACTCCCCTCCTCCGCCGGGGAGCTGTTTTTT. Its translation is CACSKGLGLPSSAGELFF.

This clonotype was counted ten times or more. The chain recombines TRBV7-9 with TRBJ1-1; tentative D call: TRBD1 (6 bases). This CDR3 has 13 amino acids. Germline-derived CDR1 and CDR2 are SEHNR and FQNEAQ (reference sequence). The germline V and J ends were trimmed by 5 bases and 1 base, with 8 bases remaining between them. The CDR3 loop is CASSGQSNTEAFF. CDR3 in DNA: TGTGCCAGCAGCGGACAGTCGAACACTGAAGCTTTCTTT.

V and J are TRBV28 and TRBJ2-7, with D possibly called TRBD1 or TRBD2 (5 bases each). Between the trimmed V and J ends, which lost 5 bases and 2 bases, there was a span of 19 bases. The CDR3 runs to 16 residues. The germline gives CDR1 MDHEN, CDR2 SYDVKM. CDR3 DNA sequence: TGTGCCAGCAGTGGGAGCACCGGGACGGAAACCTACGAGCAGTACTTC. Its protein is CASSGSTGTETYEQYF.

J is TRBJ2-3 and V is TRBV27; 11 bases map to TRBD2. The CDR3 totals 17 residues. The V and J ends lost 6 bases and 6 bases, in that order; junction bases with no gene match: 14. Germline CDR1 MNHEY, CDR2 SMNVEV (reference sequence). Written as DNA, the CDR3 is TGTGCCAGCAGGTTACCCCCGACTAGCGGGATGAAGGATACGCAGTATTTT. Its translation: CASRLPPTSGMKDTQYF.

The chain joins TRBV2 to TRBJ1-5; TRBD1 agrees at 9 bases. The CDR3 sequence is 15 residues long. The germline V gene encodes CDR1 SNHLY and CDR2 FYNNEI. With 6 bases clipped from V and 4 bases from J, the junction kept 7 bases outside the gene matches. CDR3 sequence reads: CASRPGQGFNQPQHF. Here the CDR3 DNA reads TGTGCCAGCAGGCCGGGACAGGGCTTTAATCAGCCCCAGCATTTT.

J is TRBJ1-3 and V is TRBV10-1; possibly TRBD1 for D (5 bases). The CDR3 has 14 amino acids. Germline V gene lookup returns CDR1 WNHNN and CDR2 SYGVQD (reference sequence). Trimming pared 8 bases from V and 0 bases from J, leaving 11 bases between. The DNA for the CDR3 is TGCGCCAGCGGGGGAGGAATCTCTGGAAACACCATATATTTT. Protein sequence: CASGGGISGNTIYF.

The rearrangement joins TRBV10-3 to TRBJ2-7; D is possibly TRBD1 or TRBD2 (6 bases each). Deletions cut 3 bases from V and 7 bases from J, with 16 bases between. Germline V gene data show CDR1 as ENHRY and CDR2 as SYGVKD. The CDR3 runs 14 residues. CDR3 protein: CAISDPLQGGEQYV. The CDR3 DNA sequence: TGTGCCATCAGTGACCCCCTACAGGGAGGAGAGCAGTACGTC.

The genes are TRBV2 and TRBJ1-1, with a possible D match to TRBD1 (6 bases). Germline CDR1 SNHLY, CDR2 FYNNEI. Trimming took off 3 bases at V and 5 bases at J, with 13 bases between the two ends. The length of the CDR3 is 14 residues. The CDR3, as DNA: TGTGCCAGCAGTGAGGAAGGGGGAGGTACTGAAGCTTTCTTT. Translated: CASSEEGGGTEAFF.

This clonotype was observed a handful of times. This rearrangement joins TRBV12-3 or TRBV12-4 to TRBJ2-5; D gene ambiguous. Deletions cut 5 bases from V and 5 bases from J, with 9 bases between. The CDR3 is made up of 12 amino acids. The CDR3 protein is CASSAVGETQYF. The CDR3 nucleotides read TGTGCCAGCAGTGCAGTGGGGGAGACCCAGTACTTC.

The V gene is TRBV12-3 or TRBV12-4, the J gene TRBJ1-6, with D uncertain. The V end lost 3 bases, the J end lost 6 bases, and 9 bases lay between the germline ends. This CDR3 is built from 14 residues. CDR3 bases: TGTGCCAGCAGTTTGGAACATCCTAATTCACCCCTCCACTTT. Translating gives CASSLEHPNSPLHF.

The chain employs TRBV5-4 and TRBJ2-3; D is uncertain. V was cut by 0 bases and J by 2 bases, with 10 bases left in between. Germline-derived CDR1 and CDR2 are SGHNT and YYREEE (reference sequence). The length of the CDR3 is 15 residues. CDR3 residues: CASSLARQNTDTQYF. The CDR3 DNA sequence: TGTGCCAGCAGCTTGGCCCGGCAGAACACAGATACGCAGTATTTT.

This clonotype showed up just a few times. This chain links TRBV12-3 or TRBV12-4 with TRBJ2-2, with 7 bases aligning to TRBD2. Losses at the gene ends were 6 bases for V and 1 base for J; bases not matched to a gene: 8. This CDR3 contains 16 residues. CDR3 bases: TGTGCCAGCAGCCTTCCCGGGGGGTTGAACACCGGGGAGCTGTTTTTT. Translation: CASSLPGGLNTGELFF.

The CDR3 coding sequence is TGTGCCAGCAGACCTACAGCAGTCACCGGGGAGCTGTTTTTT. The encoded protein is CASRPTAVTGELFF. The J gene is TRBJ2-2, the V gene TRBV11-3; D gene uncertain. V lost 6 bases to trimming and J lost 4 bases, with 12 bases between them. CDR3 size: 14 residues. Germline lookup yields CDR1 SGHNT and CDR2 YENEEA.

The gene calls are TRBV2 and TRBJ2-5, with D unclear. Germline V gives CDR1 SNHLY, CDR2 FYNNEI. Trimming pared 8 bases from V and 1 base from J, leaving 23 bases between. The CDR3 length is 17 residues. The CDR3 is CASSSELSALSQETQYF. CDR3 DNA: TGTGCCAGCTCCTCAGAACTCAGCGCACTATCCCAAGAGACCCAGTACTTC.

At least ten counts were recorded for this clonotype. The gene calls are TRBV24-1 and TRBJ2-1; D not resolved. V lost 12 bases, J lost 9 bases, and 29 bases lay in between. This CDR3 is built from 16 residues. The germline V gene encodes CDR1 KGHDR and CDR2 SFDVKD. DNA of the CDR3: TGTGCCCCGACGTCGACCAGCGATGGGGATAATTGTGAGCAGTTCTTC. It codes for CAPTSTSDGDNCEQFF.

The chain joins TRBV29-1 to TRBJ1-1; D ambiguous. The V gene's germline CDR1 is SQVTM and CDR2 ANQGSEA. CDR3 size: 11 residues. The V gene lost 7 bases and the J gene lost 1 base, with 7 bases spanning the gap. The CDR3 spells CSGQKNTEAFF. The CDR3 DNA follows: TGCAGCGGTCAGAAGAACACTGAAGCTTTCTTT.

This clonotype showed up just a few times. This rearrangement joins TRBV10-3 to TRBJ2-1, with 11 nucleotides matching TRBD2. The V segment lost 4 bases and the J segment 8 bases; nucleotides outside the gene matches: 4. Germline CDR1 reads ENHRY; CDR2 reads SYGVKD. This CDR3 region has 14 residues. CDR3 sequence: CAISVAGGLDEQFF. CDR3 nucleotide sequence: TGTGCCATCAGTGTAGCGGGGGGGCTCGATGAGCAGTTCTTC.

This clonotype was counted between two and nine times. The genes are TRBV4-2 and TRBJ2-2; 7 bases fit TRBD2. The germline CDR1 and CDR2 sequences are LGHNA and YNFKEQ. The CDR3 sequence is 17 residues long. Losses at the gene ends were 0 bases for V and 0 bases for J; bases not matched to a gene: 4. CDR3 DNA sequence: TGTGCCAGCAGCCAAGATATTGGGGGGGCGAACACCGGGGAGCTGTTTTTT. Protein sequence: CASSQDIGGANTGELFF.

This clonotype showed up just a few times. J is TRBJ2-5 and V is TRBV27; possibly TRBD1 or TRBD2 for D (5 bases each). The ends were cut back, 5 bases at V and 2 bases at J, with 27 bases in the middle. Germline V lookup: CDR1 MNHEY, CDR2 SMNVEV (reference sequence). This CDR3 comprises 19 residues. CDR3 loop: CASSGSVGVGRGPQETQYF. The CDR3 DNA reads TGTGCCAGCAGTGGGAGTGTGGGGGTAGGTCGCGGGCCTCAAGAGACCCAGTACTTC.

V usage is TRBV28 and J usage is TRBJ2-1, with 8 bases lining up with TRBD2. Unmatched junction bases numbered 6, after V lost 6 bases and J lost 8 bases. Looked up from germline, CDR1 is MDHEN and CDR2 is SYDVKM. The CDR3 totals 13 residues. The CDR3: CASRSGGTDEQFF. The CDR3 bases are TGTGCCAGCAGGTCGGGAGGGACTGATGAGCAGTTCTTC. Full variable domain (missing parts from reference TRBV28 and TRBJ2-1): DVKVTQSSRYLVKRTGEKVFLECVQDMDHENMFWYRQDPGLGLRLIYFSYDVKMKEKGDIPEGYSVSREKKERFSLILESASTNQTSMYLCASRSGGTDEQFFGPGTRLTVL.

The chain links TRBV5-1 to TRBJ2-3, with 11 bases that match TRBD2. This CDR3 contains 17 residues. Trimming cost V 2 bases and J 3 bases; bases outside gene matches: 8. Germline V lookup: CDR1 SGHRS, CDR2 YFSETQ. The CDR3 loop reads CASSFALAGGMTDTQYF. The CDR3 DNA reads as TGCGCCAGCAGCTTTGCCTTAGCGGGGGGGATGACAGATACGCAGTATTTT.

Only a few counts were recorded for this clonotype. The chain recombines TRBV20-1 with TRBJ1-1; D gene uncertain. The CDR3 loop spans 14 amino acids. V was shortened by 3 bases and J by 1 base, with 12 bases between the two germline ends. The germline gives CDR1 DFQATT, CDR2 SNEGSKA (reference sequence). The CDR3 here is CSASRVLGNTEAFF. DNA of the CDR3: TGCAGTGCTAGTAGGGTGCTCGGGAACACTGAAGCTTTCTTT.

The gene calls are TRBV11-2 and TRBJ2-7; 7 bases match TRBD2. Germline V gene sequence: CDR1 SGHAT, CDR2 FQNNGV. The V segment lost 6 bases and the J segment 2 bases; nucleotides outside the gene matches: 7. The CDR3 runs 14 residues. The CDR3 sequence is CASRPGTTPYEQYF. In DNA form, the CDR3 reads TGTGCCAGCAGACCCGGGACTACCCCCTACGAGCAGTACTTC.

This clonotype was observed a few times. The rearrangement joins TRBV7-2 to TRBJ1-1, with a weak D call TRBD1 (6 bases). Trimming took off 1 base at V and 4 bases at J, with 10 bases between the two ends. The CDR3 totals 14 residues. Looked up from germline, CDR1 is SGHTA and CDR2 is FQGNSA. The CDR3 reads CASSLGAGVTEAFF. The CDR3 DNA follows: TGTGCCAGCAGCTTAGGTGCAGGGGTCACTGAAGCTTTCTTT.

This clonotype was seen at least ten times. The germline gene is not matched at one end of the junction; a read error may be the cause. The gene calls are TRBV5-1 and TRBJ1-1, with a weak D call TRBD1 (6 bases). This CDR3 has 14 residues. CDR1 SGHRS and CDR2 YFSETQ come from the germline V gene. The CDR3 DNA reads TGTGCCAGCAGCCCAGGACAGAGAAACACTGAAGCTTTCTTT. Its translation: CASSPGQRNTEAFF.